This TCR beta chain was profiled in a study of shared clonotypes between healthy human individuals (dated by TCRdb to the early 2020s). With respect to the entire study: The cohort included three men and a couple of women between 18 and 49 years of age. Per donor, leukapheresis produced somewhere between about 0.8 and 9 billion PBMCs. For each donor, CD4 naive and CD4 memory were each given three plates, CD8 naive was given two plates, and CD8 memory was given one plate. To increase sequencing depth and limit assay-specific biases, different laboratories used diverse techniques to prepare libraries and sequence TCR repertoires. To estimate repertoire size and how much clonotype sharing occurs between individuals, the study deeply sequenced the blood TCR repertoires of several healthy adults. Study-wide findings and limitations: Sharing across several donors was observed for about 4.8% of naive CD4, under 4% of naive CD8, 2% to 2.5% of memory CD4, and about 0.38% of memory CD8 clonotypes. Because the study included only a small number of donors, the genetic and exposure-history diversity represented was limited. Pairwise subsampling indicated that sequencing depth was expected to affect the degree of clonotype sharing among donors. Rarefaction of sorted-subset datasets indicated incomplete sequencing despite the large sequencing depth. Only blood was sampled, and tissue TCR repertoires likely differ from those in blood. Clonotypes shared by all four sorted-subset donors showed higher generation probabilities than non-shared clonotypes. Naive subsets generally had larger estimated clonotype richness than memory subsets.

Using the deep immunoSEQ assay, multiplex PCR amplified TCR CDR3 regions from genomic DNA. Extracted genomic DNA from each cell subset was spread evenly across all wells of several immunoSEQ 96-well plates, with each plate serving as a replicate. Each replicate PCR for sorted subsets received around 210 ng genomic DNA, equal to 30,000 or so T cell genomes. Purified libraries were quantified with a Qubit 3.0 fluorometer, sized on a Bioanalyzer 2100, and re-quantified with the KAPA Library Quantification kit. Every immunoSEQ 96-well plate was sequenced on a dedicated single-read 150-cycle Illumina NextSeq 550 flow cell. The study's own analysis went as follows. Because only junctional sequences without quality scores were contained in the immunoSEQ output, filtering matching that applied to full-length reads could not be performed. Sequences were annotated with PyIR, a Python wrapper for IgBLAST v1.9, using IMGT germline references to assign V/J genes and CDR3. Reads with weak V/J assignments (E-value above 1e-6), missing CDR3, stop codons, out-of-frame junctions, or ambiguous translated residues were removed. V3J clonotypes were defined by identical inferred V gene, J gene, and CDR3 amino acid sequence. Percentage overlap between repertoires was calculated by dividing the number of shared unique clonotypes by the size of the smaller repertoire. Richness of each repertoire was evaluated using RTK rarefaction, the Chao1 estimator, and Recon v2.1 estimates of unobserved clonotypes. Generation probabilities were computed with OLGA for all TCRbeta clonotypes obtained by the gDNA method from four donors. TCRdb retrieved this table from immuneACCESS and kept in-frame rearrangements only. Not all clones are present; in checked studies, unresolved V genes account for under half, and no reason is known for the remainder. The DNA gave D and trimming, while V, J and clone size come from that table. The sample table contains about 2.3 million clones; only one count was recorded for over 90% of them. Of the sample, about 0.41% falls within the top ten clones.

Healthy HIV-negative adults with no recently reported acute infections or vaccinations were included as donors. Every donor was a Caucasian adult living in Nashville, Tennessee, USA. CD4+ T cells were enriched by magnetic negative selection; naive cells were then positively selected on CD45RA, and the negative fraction formed the memory subset. Blood was obtained by leukapheresis, after which PBMCs were separated by Ficoll-Histopaque density gradient centrifugation and cryopreserved in liquid nitrogen vapor phase. Purity and quantity of every magnetically sorted T cell population were checked by analytical flow cytometry. Genomic DNA was isolated from every sorted fraction and measured by UV absorbance on a Nanodrop 2000c. Worth noting for this clone: Which antigen it targets is not known. A read error may be the cause here, since a much bigger clone is one base away.

The CDR3 goes from the cysteine to the phenylalanine over 14 residues. Only the CDR3 part of the read is kept: 42 bases, read in frame from the first base. V drops 5 bases and J drops 1 base, leaving 10 bases in between. CDR1 and CDR2 are read off the germline V gene (reference sequence) as MNHNY and SVGAGI. What was sequenced was naive CD4+ T cells from PBMCs. The intended sense of this specimen's cell subset or site label: CD45RA+ positively selected. The sequence links TRBV6-6 to TRBJ2-3; TRBD2 is a weak D gene call, 6 bases matching. The sequence came from a man between 18 and 29 years old in good health. Some clones in this sample may be carry-over from other donors' samples. This receptor carries the CDR3 CASSRGGGTDTQYF. The nucleotides read TGTGCCAGCAGTCGGGGCGGGGGCACAGATACGCAGTATTTT.